Below, 12 T cell receptor beta chains from the same sample are listed, as sequenced in a study of blood T cell repertoires in COVID-19. Sequencing was performed with immunoSEQ multiplex PCR; in TCRdb, only in-frame clones are kept and a portion is missing. The profile shows about 170,000 clones, around 92% of them singletons. Specimen: peripheral blood. The origin of the receptors is a man aged 25 to 45 with COVID-19, enrolled during active disease.

The chain carries TRBV13 and TRBJ2-2; D call uncertain. The germline CDR1 and CDR2 sequences are PRHDT and FYEKMQ (reference sequence). The V end lost 5 bases, the J end lost 6 bases, and 19 bases lay between the germline ends. The CDR3 consists of 16 residues. CDR3 in DNA: TGTGCCAGCAGCCCCCACCCCGCGATCGATTCCGGGGAGCTGTTTTTT. It yields the protein CASSPHPAIDSGELFF.

V is TRBV4-3 and J is TRBJ1-1; D not resolved. Per the germline V gene, CDR1 is LGHNA and CDR2 is YSLEER. This CDR3 is built from 15 residues. V gave up 1 base and J gave up 7 bases, with 16 bases separating them. The CDR3 spells CASSQVWEGRDEAFF. Written as DNA, the CDR3 is TGCGCCAGCAGCCAAGTTTGGGAGGGAAGGGATGAAGCTTTCTTT.

The chain joins TRBV7-3 to TRBJ2-6; D may be TRBD2 (6 bases). CDR3 length: 21 amino acids. V was shortened by 5 bases and J by 1 base, with 27 bases between the two germline ends. From germline, CDR1 is SGHTA and CDR2 FQGTGA. The CDR3 is CASSPGHLYSGSESGANVLTF. CDR3 bases: TGTGCCAGCAGCCCAGGACACCTCTATAGCGGATCCGAATCTGGGGCCAACGTCCTGACTTTC.

The chain combines TRBV11-2 with TRBJ2-7, with 12 bases fitting TRBD2. In germline, CDR1 is SGHAT, CDR2 FQNNGV. This CDR3 is built from 16 residues. The J segment lost 4 bases and the V segment lost 5 bases, leaving 9 bases of the junction unmatched. CDR3 residues: CASSTLGLAGIYEQYF. The CDR3 DNA follows: TGTGCCAGCAGCACTCTCGGACTAGCGGGGATATACGAGCAGTACTTC.

This clone was counted a single time. V usage is TRBV7-3 and J usage is TRBJ2-1; tentatively, D is TRBD2 (5 bases). The V gene's germline CDR1 is SGHTA and CDR2 FQGTGA. This CDR3 has 13 amino acids. The V end was cut by 2 bases, the J end by 8 bases, with 10 bases between. CDR3 amino acids: CASSLGRGYEQFF. As DNA, the CDR3 is TGTGCCAGCAGCTTAGGTCGGGGTTATGAGCAGTTCTTC.

The V call is TRBV19, the J call TRBJ2-1; D may be TRBD2 (5 bases). Germline V CDR1 and CDR2: LNHDA, SQIVND (reference sequence). V lost 6 bases to trimming and J lost 0 bases, with 9 bases between them. The CDR3 spans 14 residues. The CDR3 sequence: CASRRESSYNEQFF. The CDR3, as DNA: TGTGCCAGTAGGAGGGAAAGCTCCTACAATGAGCAGTTCTTC.

This chain links TRBV6-2 or TRBV6-3 with TRBJ2-7, with no clear D. CDR1 is MNHEY, CDR2 SVGEGT, per germline. The CDR3 spans 17 residues. V dropped 0 bases and J dropped 0 bases, with 15 bases sitting between them. CDR3 protein: CASSYSWRHPSSYEQYF. CDR3 DNA sequence: TGTGCCAGCAGTTACTCGTGGCGGCATCCAAGCTCCTACGAGCAGTACTTC.

This chain uses TRBV7-2 with TRBJ1-1; the D is unclear. The germline gives CDR1 SGHTA, CDR2 FQGNSA. This CDR3 spans 11 amino acids. The V end lost 7 bases, the J end lost 6 bases, and 9 bases lay between the germline ends. The DNA of the CDR3 is TGTGCCAGCACCCCGGAGTCTGAAGCTTTCTTT. Protein: CASTPESEAFF.

The V and J genes are TRBV4-3 and TRBJ2-1; 12 nucleotides align to TRBD2. Germline assignment: CDR1 LGHNA and CDR2 YSLEER. V lost 3 bases and J lost 7; bases outside the gene matches: 16. CDR3 length equals 19 residues. CDR3 nucleotide sequence: TGCGCCAGCAGCCAGACATTAAGTGTACTAGCGGGAGGCCGGAATGAGCAGTTCTTC. This gives the protein CASSQTLSVLAGGRNEQFF.

In the case of this clone: Additional DNA sequences in this sample encode the identical CDR3. The gene calls are TRBV27 and TRBJ2-7; TRBD2 aligns across 12 bases. The CDR3 length is 16 residues. The germline V gene has CDR1 MNHEY and CDR2 SMNVEV (reference sequence). V was clipped by 2 bases and J by 2 bases; unmatched bases: 4. This CDR3 reads CASSLLLAGGPYEQYF. As DNA, the CDR3 is TGTGCCAGCAGTTTACTACTAGCGGGAGGACCCTACGAGCAGTACTTC.

This rearrangement joins TRBV7-9 to TRBJ1-6, with D possibly being TRBD1 (5 bases). Trimming left V 2 bases short and J 7 bases short, with 15 bases between. The CDR3 runs to 16 residues. From germline, CDR1 is SEHNR and CDR2 FQNEAQ (reference sequence). The CDR3 is CASSLPAPGRNSPLHF. The CDR3 DNA reads TGTGCCAGCAGCTTACCAGCTCCAGGGAGGAATTCACCCCTCCACTTT.

V is TRBV28 and J is TRBJ1-1; the match to TRBD1 covers 7 bases. Germline CDR1 reads MDHEN; CDR2 reads SYDVKM. The CDR3 length is 16 residues. The J segment lost 0 bases and the V segment lost 4 bases, leaving 8 bases of the junction unmatched. The CDR3, as DNA: TGTGCCAGCAGTTCATCTACAGGGGTATTGAACACTGAAGCTTTCTTT. This translates into CASSSSTGVLNTEAFF.